This T cell receptor (beta chain) stems from a study of OX40 agonist ivuxolimab in advanced cancers. Study context: Head and neck, renal cell, melanoma or hepatocellular carcinoma were the cancers that dose-escalation patients had. Enrollees could have had prior anti-PD-1, anti-PD-L1 or anti-CTLA-4 therapy, which more than 30% had received. General study findings and limits: Among patients with partial responses at 0.1-3.0 mg/kg, clonal expansion was among the lowest. Among T cells, CD8+ cells averaged more expanded clones than CD4+ cells.

This clone was detected only a few times. Its antigen is not identified. Generated by immunoSEQ multiplex PCR, the TCRdb table keeps only in-frame clones and is missing some. The data hold under 100,000 clones, with approximately 85% observed a single time. This clonotype was obtained from an adult with an advanced solid tumor such as melanoma, head and neck, liver or kidney cancer. Here the sequenced sample was CD4+ or CD8+ T cells sorted from blood, taken in a trial of the OX40 agonist ivuxolimab.

The chain's CDR3 is CASSQDGQAVNQPQHF. CDR3 DNA sequence: TGCGCCAGCAGCCAAGATGGGCAGGCGGTAAATCAGCCCCAGCATTTT. The chain is built from TRBV4-1 and TRBJ1-5; D is uncertain. V was pared by 0 bases and J by 4 bases, with 13 bases between. Germline CDR1 reads MGHRA; CDR2 reads YSYEKL. This CDR3 region has 16 residues.